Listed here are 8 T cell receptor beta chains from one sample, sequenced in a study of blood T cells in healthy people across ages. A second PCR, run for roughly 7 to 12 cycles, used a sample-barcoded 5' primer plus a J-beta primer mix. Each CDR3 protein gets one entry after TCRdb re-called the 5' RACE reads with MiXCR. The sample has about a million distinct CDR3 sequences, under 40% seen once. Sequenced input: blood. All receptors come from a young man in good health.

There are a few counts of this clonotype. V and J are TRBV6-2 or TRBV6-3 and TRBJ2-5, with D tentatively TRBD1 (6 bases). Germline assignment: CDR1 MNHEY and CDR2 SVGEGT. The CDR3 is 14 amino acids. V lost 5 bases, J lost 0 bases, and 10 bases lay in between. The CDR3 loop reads CASSPDSHQETQYF. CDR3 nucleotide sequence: TGTGCCAGCAGTCCGGACAGCCACCAAGAGACCCAGTACTTC.

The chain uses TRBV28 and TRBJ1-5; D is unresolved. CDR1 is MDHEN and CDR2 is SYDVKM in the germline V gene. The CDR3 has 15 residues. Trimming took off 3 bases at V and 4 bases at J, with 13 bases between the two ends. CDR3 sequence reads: CASSLQDGGNQPQHF. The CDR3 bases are TGTGCCAGCAGTTTGCAGGACGGAGGGAATCAGCCCCAGCATTTT.

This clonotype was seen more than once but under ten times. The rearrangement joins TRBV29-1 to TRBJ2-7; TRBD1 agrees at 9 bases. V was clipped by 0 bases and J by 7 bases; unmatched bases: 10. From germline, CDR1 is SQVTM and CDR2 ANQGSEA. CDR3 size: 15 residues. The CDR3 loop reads CSVEDGTGSLNEQYF. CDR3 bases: TGCAGCGTTGAAGACGGGACAGGGTCCCTAAATGAGCAGTACTTC.

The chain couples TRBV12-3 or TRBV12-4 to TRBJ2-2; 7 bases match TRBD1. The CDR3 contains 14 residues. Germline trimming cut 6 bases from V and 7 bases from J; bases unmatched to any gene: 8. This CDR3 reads CASRPPGGIGELFF. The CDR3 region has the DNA TGTGCCAGCAGGCCTCCAGGGGGTATCGGGGAGCTGTTTTTT.

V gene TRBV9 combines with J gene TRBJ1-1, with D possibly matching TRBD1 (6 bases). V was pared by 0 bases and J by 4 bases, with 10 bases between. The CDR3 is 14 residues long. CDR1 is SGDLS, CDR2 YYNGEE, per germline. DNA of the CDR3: TGTGCCAGCAGCGTAGATTTAGGGGGCACTGAAGCTTTCTTT. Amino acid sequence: CASSVDLGGTEAFF.

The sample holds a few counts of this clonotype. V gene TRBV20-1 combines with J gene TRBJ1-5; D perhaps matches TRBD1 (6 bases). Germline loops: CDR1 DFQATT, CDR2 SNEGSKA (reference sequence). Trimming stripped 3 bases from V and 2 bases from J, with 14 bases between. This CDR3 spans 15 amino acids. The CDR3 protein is CSASQGGVGNQPQHF. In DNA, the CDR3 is TGCAGTGCTAGTCAAGGGGGAGTAGGCAATCAGCCCCAGCATTTT.

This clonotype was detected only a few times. CDR3 in DNA: TGCAGCGTTGCTTCTGGGACAGGGAACACTGAAGCTTTCTTT. It translates to CSVASGTGNTEAFF. This sequence joins TRBV29-1 and TRBJ1-1; 8 bases align to TRBD1. CDR1 and CDR2 (germline): SQVTM, ANQGSEA. V lost 4 bases and J lost 1; bases outside the gene matches: 5. The CDR3 runs to 14 residues.

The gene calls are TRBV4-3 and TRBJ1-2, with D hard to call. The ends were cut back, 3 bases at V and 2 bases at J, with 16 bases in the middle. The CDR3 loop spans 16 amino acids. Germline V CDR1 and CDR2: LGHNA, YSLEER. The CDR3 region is CASSHGRHSPNYGYTF. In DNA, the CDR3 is TGCGCCAGCAGCCATGGGAGACATAGCCCGAACTATGGCTACACCTTC.